This T cell receptor (beta chain) stems from a study of a mutant IDH1 vaccine in newly diagnosed glioma. Whole-study context: Treatment recipients were about 62% male and around 40% female, and their mean age was about 40 years. Held at week 35, visit V12 was the safety follow-up, and visit V13 followed at week 47. Standard pretreatment was either radiotherapy, temozolomide, or, for most, radiochemotherapy with temozolomide.

The CDR3 covers 15 residues. Trimming cost V 4 bases and J 3 bases, with 14 bases left between them. In germline, CDR1 is MNHEY, CDR2 SMNVEV (reference sequence). Time point given: week 35, safety follow-up. Topical imiquimod was applied with each vaccine dose, which held 300 ug of mutant IDH1 20-mer peptide. Each astrocytoma in the donors was new, WHO grade 3 or 4, IDH1-mutant and ATRX-lost. Details on this clone: The antigen remains unidentified.

Method: immunoSEQ multiplex PCR; TCRdb's copy keeps in-frame clones and lacks some. The table includes fewer than 45,000 clones, around 89% detected once. This TCR derives from a man aged 35-49 years with glioma. V gene TRBV27 combines with J gene TRBJ2-3; weak D call: TRBD2 (6 bases). The source material was PBMCs, sampled from a glioma patient whose treatment included an IDH1 peptide vaccine. The CDR3 loop is CASSWRGDVTDTQYF. As DNA, the CDR3 is TGTGCCAGCAGTTGGCGGGGCGATGTGACAGATACGCAGTATTTT.